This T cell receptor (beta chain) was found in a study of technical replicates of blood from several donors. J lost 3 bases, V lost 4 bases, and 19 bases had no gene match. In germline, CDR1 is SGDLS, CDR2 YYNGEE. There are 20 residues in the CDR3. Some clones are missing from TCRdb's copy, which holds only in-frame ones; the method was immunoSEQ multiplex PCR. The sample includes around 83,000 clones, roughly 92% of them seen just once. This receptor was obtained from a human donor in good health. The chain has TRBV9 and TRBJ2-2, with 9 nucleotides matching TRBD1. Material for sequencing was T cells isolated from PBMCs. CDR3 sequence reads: CASSIRDRVSSGAYTGELFF. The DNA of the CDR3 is TGTGCCAGCAGCATACGGGACAGGGTGTCTAGCGGAGCATACACCGGGGAGCTGTTTTTT.